This section outlines one TCR beta chain sequence together with its context. The antigen is not known. This sample stems from a study of shared clonotypes between healthy human individuals. Study observations and caveats: Sequencing depth was expected to influence donor clonotype sharing.

The CDR3 is 15 residues long. Trimming left V 4 bases short and J 2 bases short, with 15 bases between. CDR1 SGHAT and CDR2 FQNNGV come from the germline V gene. Per the study methods: Junction-only immunoSEQ data arrived without quality scores, meaning filtering differed. TCRdb's copy holds only in-frame clones and misses some; the assay was immunoSEQ multiplex PCR. V, J and clone size are taken as reported in that table, and D and trimming were inferred from the DNA itself. Found here are about half a million clones, approximately 77% of them singletons; the top ten hold about 12%. Donors were Caucasian adults residing in Nashville, Tennessee, USA.

The sample comprised PBMCs. This TCR was recovered from a woman aged 40 to 49 in good health. Some clones in this sample may be carry-over from other donors' samples. The chain has TRBV11-2 and TRBJ2-7; weak D call: TRBD1 (7 bases). The DNA of the CDR3 is TGTGCCAGCAGCTCAGCCGGAGGGGGCCCCTACGAGCAGTACTTC. It yields the protein CASSSAGGGPYEQYF.